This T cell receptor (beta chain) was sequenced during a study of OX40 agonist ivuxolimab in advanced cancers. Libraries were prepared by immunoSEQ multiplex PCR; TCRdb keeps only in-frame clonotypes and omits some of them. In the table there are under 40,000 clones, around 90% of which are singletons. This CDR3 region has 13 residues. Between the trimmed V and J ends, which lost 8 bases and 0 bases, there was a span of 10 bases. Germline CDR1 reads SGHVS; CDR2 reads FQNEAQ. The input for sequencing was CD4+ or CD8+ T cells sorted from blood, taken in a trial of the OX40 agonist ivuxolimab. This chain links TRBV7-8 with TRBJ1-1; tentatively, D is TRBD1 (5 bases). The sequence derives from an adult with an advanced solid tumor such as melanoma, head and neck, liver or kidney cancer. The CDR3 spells CASAGGMNTEAFF. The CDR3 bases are TGTGCCAGCGCGGGGGGAATGAACACTGAAGCTTTCTTT.